A selection of T cell receptor beta chains follows, all from one sample in a study of regulatory T cells in long-lasting Graves disease. TCRdb called the multiplex PCR reads again in MiXCR, with one record for every CDR3 protein. The table has 400,000 or so distinct CDR3 sequences, about a quarter seen once. The material was peripheral blood mononuclear cells (PBMCs), obtained when the disease was refractory, from a patient treated with antithyroid drugs. The receptors here all came from a female donor with Graves disease. CDR3s include the opening cysteine and the closing phenylalanine or tryptophan. Fields, in order: D gene, clone size, V gene, CDR3 length, J gene, CDR3 DNA, CDR3 protein. A D gene is named only where the DNA matches it firmly. Clone size is stated in some rows and not others, as once, few, many or a class when expanded.

D: TRBD2
size: few
V: TRBV7-9
length: 19
J: TRBJ2-4
DNA: TGTGCCAGCAGCCCCAACATTCTAGCGGGAGGCGAGGAGCGAAACATTCAGTACTTC
CDR3: CASSPNILAGGEERNIQYF

D: -
size: many
V: TRBV2
length: 11
J: TRBJ1-1
DNA: TGTGCCAGCAGTGAGGCAGGGAGACGTTTCTTT
CDR3: CASSEAGRRFF

D: -
size: many
V: TRBV2
length: 16
J: TRBJ1-2
DNA: TGTGCCAGCTGCCCCCGGAGTGCCGGGGACGGCTATGGCTACACCTTC
CDR3: CASCPRSAGDGYGYTF

D: TRBD1
size: -
V: TRBV7-2
length: 16
J: TRBJ1-1
DNA: TGTGCCAGCAGCTTAAGGACCAGGGGGCCGAACACTGAAGCTTTCTTT
CDR3: CASSLRTRGPNTEAFF

D: -
size: -
V: TRBV3-1
length: 15
J: TRBJ2-5
DNA: TGTGCCAGCAGCCAAGTATCCCTAGCTGGAGAGACCCAGTACTTC
CDR3: CASSQVSLAGETQYF

D: TRBD2
size: few
V: TRBV20-1
length: 16
J: TRBJ2-7
DNA: TGCAGTGCTAGAGATCATGGAGCGGGAGTCCAGGTCAAGCAGTACTTC
CDR3: CSARDHGAGVQVKQYF

D: TRBD1
size: few
V: TRBV6-1
length: 15
J: TRBJ1-2
DNA: TGTGCCAGCAGACCAATGGGACAGGGGGGCTATGGCTACACCTTC
CDR3: CASRPMGQGGYGYTF

D: -
size: few
V: TRBV19
length: 18
J: TRBJ1-4
DNA: TGTGCCAGTAGTATAGCAGTGTCTTCACTCCCTACGGGGGAAAAACTGTTTTTT
CDR3: CASSIAVSSLPTGEKLFF

D: -
size: -
V: TRBV20-1
length: 14
J: TRBJ1-1
DNA: TGCAGTGCTACCCATCGGATTACGAACACTGAAGCTTTCTTT
CDR3: CSATHRITNTEAFF

D: TRBD1
size: few
V: TRBV7-9
length: 15
J: TRBJ2-4
DNA: TGTGCCAGCAGCTTAGCTCGGGGACAGCTGAACATTCAGTACTTC
CDR3: CASSLARGQLNIQYF

D: TRBD2
size: few
V: TRBV7-9
length: 16
J: TRBJ2-5
DNA: TGTGCCAGCCGTTTAGGGGGCGGGAGGGGTGCAGAGACCCAGTACTTC
CDR3: CASRLGGGRGAETQYF

D: -
size: many
V: TRBV3-1
length: 11
J: TRBJ2-5
DNA: TGTGCCAGCGGGGACCAAGAGACCCAGTACTTC
CDR3: CASGDQETQYF

D: -
size: many
V: TRBV28
length: 16
J: TRBJ1-5
DNA: TGTGCCAGCAGTTTACCGGGGGCACAGTTTAATCAGCCCCAGCATTTT
CDR3: CASSLPGAQFNQPQHF

D: -
size: -
V: TRBV4-3
length: 17
J: TRBJ1-2
DNA: TGCGCCAGCAGCCAAGAGGGCAGAGGGACTGCATCTAGCGGCTACACCTTC
CDR3: CASSQEGRGTASSGYTF

D: -
size: few
V: TRBV30
length: 15
J: TRBJ1-5
DNA: TGTGCCTGGAGTGGAGGGCTGCAGACCGGACGGCCCCAGCATTTT
CDR3: CAWSGGLQTGRPQHF

D: TRBD2
size: -
V: TRBV20-1
length: 15
J: TRBJ2-2
DNA: TGCAGTGCTAGAGTAGCGGGGGCCCTCACCGGGGAGCTGTTTTTT
CDR3: CSARVAGALTGELFF

D: TRBD2
size: many
V: TRBV28
length: 15
J: TRBJ2-2
DNA: TGTGCCAGCAGGATAGCGGGAGGCGGTACCGGGGAGCTGTTTTTT
CDR3: CASRIAGGGTGELFF

D: -
size: -
V: TRBV25-1
length: 12
J: TRBJ2-3
DNA: TGTGCCAGCAGTGAATCCAGGGGACTTCAGTATTTT
CDR3: CASSESRGLQYF

D: -
size: -
V: TRBV28
length: 15
J: TRBJ1-3
DNA: TGTGCCAGCATATTGGACGGTAACTCTGGAAACACCATATATTTT
CDR3: CASILDGNSGNTIYF

D: TRBD1
size: -
V: TRBV5-1
length: 14
J: TRBJ2-7
DNA: TGCGCCAGCGGACGGCGGGACAGGCTGTACGAGCAGTACTTC
CDR3: CASGRRDRLYEQYF

D: -
size: many
V: TRBV12-3/TRBV12-4
length: 14
J: TRBJ2-2
DNA: TGTGCCAGCAGTTCCTACAGGGTTGCCGGGGAGCTGTTTTTT
CDR3: CASSSYRVAGELFF

D: -
size: few
V: TRBV12-3/TRBV12-4
length: 13
J: TRBJ1-1
DNA: TGTGCCAGCAGTTTCGGGCAGACTTCTGAAGCTTTCTTT
CDR3: CASSFGQTSEAFF

D: -
size: -
V: TRBV7-9
length: 12
J: TRBJ1-2
DNA: TGTGCCAGCACCCCGGATAACTATGGCTACACCTTC
CDR3: CASTPDNYGYTF

D: TRBD1
size: many
V: TRBV2
length: 17
J: TRBJ2-5
DNA: TGTGCCAGCATGCGGGGGACAGGGGGCAAAATCCAAGAGACCCAGTACTTC
CDR3: CASMRGTGGKIQETQYF

D: TRBD1
size: -
V: TRBV29-1
length: 13
J: TRBJ1-1
DNA: TGCAGCGTTGAAGGGACAGGGAGCACTGAAGCTTTCTTT
CDR3: CSVEGTGSTEAFF

D: -
size: many
V: TRBV28
length: 14
J: TRBJ2-5
DNA: TGTGCCAGCAGCCGTGCTAGGATCCAAGAGACCCAGTACTTC
CDR3: CASSRARIQETQYF

D: -
size: -
V: TRBV6-5
length: 13
J: TRBJ2-1
DNA: TGTGCCAGCAGTTACTCAAAGGGGTTTGAGCAGTTCTTC
CDR3: CASSYSKGFEQFF

D: -
size: many
V: TRBV6-1
length: 11
J: TRBJ2-5
DNA: TGTGCCTCTTCTAACAGGCAGACCCAGTACTTC
CDR3: CASSNRQTQYF

D: -
size: many
V: TRBV12-3/TRBV12-4
length: 14
J: TRBJ1-2
DNA: TGTGCCAGCAGTTTTTCTTCAGACAGCTATGGCTACACCTTC
CDR3: CASSFSSDSYGYTF

D: -
size: many
V: TRBV20-1
length: 13
J: TRBJ1-6
DNA: TGCAGTGCTAGGACGCAGGCGGGTTCACCCCTCCACTTT
CDR3: CSARTQAGSPLHF

D: -
size: -
V: TRBV10-3
length: 13
J: TRBJ2-1
DNA: TGTGCCATCAGTGAGTCCGAGTCTCGGGTGCAGTTCTTC
CDR3: CAISESESRVQFF

D: -
size: many
V: TRBV27
length: 15
J: TRBJ2-6
DNA: TGTGCCAGCAGTTTATGGGTCTCTGGGGCCAACGTCCTGACTTTC
CDR3: CASSLWVSGANVLTF

D: TRBD1
size: -
V: TRBV10-3
length: 14
J: TRBJ1-2
DNA: TGTGCCATCAGTGAGCAGGGGGTGGCCTATGGCTACACCTTC
CDR3: CAISEQGVAYGYTF

D: -
size: -
V: TRBV6-5
length: 14
J: TRBJ1-1
DNA: TGTGCCAGCAGTTACGGACAGACGGCTGATGAAGCTTTCTTT
CDR3: CASSYGQTADEAFF

D: TRBD2
size: many
V: TRBV20-1
length: 14
J: TRBJ2-2
DNA: TGCAGTGCTAGCGGGACTATGGGAGAAGGGGAGCTGTTTTTT
CDR3: CSASGTMGEGELFF

D: TRBD1
size: -
V: TRBV7-9
length: 18
J: TRBJ2-2
DNA: TGTGCCAGCAGCCCCCGTCTCCCGAGACAGGGAATCCCCGGGGAGCTGTTTTTT
CDR3: CASSPRLPRQGIPGELFF

D: -
size: -
V: TRBV3-1
length: 16
J: TRBJ2-5
DNA: TGTGCCAGCAGCCAAAGAGGGACCGGGCCTCAAGAGACCCAGTACTTC
CDR3: CASSQRGTGPQETQYF

D: TRBD2
size: -
V: TRBV7-9
length: 16
J: TRBJ2-1
DNA: TGTGCCAGCAGCTTCTCGGGACTAGCGGGAGGGGGTGAGCAGTTCTTC
CDR3: CASSFSGLAGGGEQFF

D: -
size: few
V: TRBV12-3/TRBV12-4
length: 17
J: TRBJ1-3
DNA: TGTGCCAGCAGTCAAGGACCAGGGGCATTCTCTGGGAACACCATATATTTT
CDR3: CASSQGPGAFSGNTIYF

D: -
size: -
V: TRBV5-1
length: 12
J: TRBJ1-2
DNA: TGCGCCAGCAGTTCGCAGTACTATGGCTACACCTTC
CDR3: CASSSQYYGYTF

D: -
size: -
V: TRBV6-2/TRBV6-3
length: 14
J: TRBJ1-1
DNA: TGTGCCAGCGGGGGGGCACAGGGCGGCGCTGAAGCTTTCTTT
CDR3: CASGGAQGGAEAFF

D: -
size: -
V: TRBV19
length: 14
J: TRBJ2-2
DNA: TGTGCCAGTAGTATTACCGGGACTGGCGGGGAGCTGTTTTTT
CDR3: CASSITGTGGELFF

D: TRBD2
size: -
V: TRBV7-2
length: 16
J: TRBJ2-4
DNA: TGTGCCAGCAGAAAAACGTCTGGGACTAGCCGAGACATTCAGTACTTC
CDR3: CASRKTSGTSRDIQYF

D: -
size: few
V: TRBV7-8
length: 13
J: TRBJ1-1
DNA: TGTGCCAGCACCCAAACCCCCGGGGTTGACGCTTTCTTT
CDR3: CASTQTPGVDAFF

D: -
size: -
V: TRBV4-1
length: 13
J: TRBJ1-1
DNA: TGCGCCAGCAGCCAGGGGGCGAGCACTGAAGCTTTCTTT
CDR3: CASSQGASTEAFF

D: -
size: -
V: TRBV5-1
length: 14
J: TRBJ2-5
DNA: TGTGCCAGCAGCTTGGTTCTCAGTGGAGAGACCCAGTACTTC
CDR3: CASSLVLSGETQYF

D: -
size: few
V: TRBV27
length: 14
J: TRBJ2-7
DNA: TGTGCCAGCAGTGACAGAAATCAATACTACGAGCAGTACTTC
CDR3: CASSDRNQYYEQYF

D: -
size: many
V: TRBV6-1
length: 15
J: TRBJ2-7
DNA: TGTGCCAGCAGTGAAAAGGCGGAGGGGCCTTACGAGCAGTACTTC
CDR3: CASSEKAEGPYEQYF

D: TRBD1
size: -
V: TRBV29-1
length: 13
J: TRBJ2-7
DNA: TGCAGCGTCCGGCGCAGGGGGTCCTACGAGCAGTACTTC
CDR3: CSVRRRGSYEQYF